This TCR beta chain was documented in a study of T cells in Graves' hyperthyroidism and ophthalmopathy. Source material for PBMCs was 10 ml fresh peripheral blood. Germline values: CDR1 LGHNA, CDR2 YNFKEQ. CDR3 length equals 18 residues. Trimming took 1 base from V and 3 from J, leaving 21 bases between them. This clonotype appeared many times. RNA transcripts yielded amplified TCR beta CDR3 regions. A set of HTBI primers served as the primers for a first-round RT-PCR of the TCR CDR3. TCRdb re-called the multiplex PCR reads with MiXCR, one entry per CDR3 protein. The table lists 640,000 or so distinct CDR3 sequences, roughly 14% of them singletons.

What was sequenced was blood. V is TRBV4-2 and J is TRBJ1-2, with D unclear. The TCR comes from a woman aged 40 to 50 with Graves' ophthalmopathy. In DNA, the CDR3 is TGTGCCAGCAGCCAAGCAGAGACCGGCCCTTACGGAGACTATGGCTACACCTTC. This sequence encodes CASSQAETGPYGDYGYTF.